This TCR beta chain was recorded in a study of blood T cell repertoires in COVID-19. Study-wide context: Samples came from the United States, Italy and Spain, spanning acute and convalescent COVID-19. PBMCs, B-cell-depleted T cells, or T cells provided the cDNA or gDNA that made up the material.

Germline CDR1 and CDR2: LNHNV and YYDKDF (reference sequence). J gave up 2 bases and V 8 bases, and 8 bases lay outside the gene matches. This CDR3 has 15 residues. Seattle patient enrollment occurred during active infection, with longitudinal follow-up thereafter. Source study methods: The assay estimated nucleated cells by amplifying reference gene primers. TCRdb keeps only in-frame clones here, not all; method: immunoSEQ multiplex PCR. That table is the source of V, J and clone size, and D and trimming were worked out from the DNA. The repertoire holds some 150,000 clones, roughly nine tenths seen once, with 11% in the top ten.

The sequenced sample was peripheral blood. V usage is TRBV15 and J usage is TRBJ1-2; 10 bases align to TRBD1. The receptor was derived from a woman aged 55-75 years with COVID-19, enrolled during active disease. The CDR3 loop reads CATSKPGQGNYGYTF. As DNA, the CDR3 is TGTGCCACCTCCAAGCCGGGACAGGGGAACTATGGCTACACCTTC.